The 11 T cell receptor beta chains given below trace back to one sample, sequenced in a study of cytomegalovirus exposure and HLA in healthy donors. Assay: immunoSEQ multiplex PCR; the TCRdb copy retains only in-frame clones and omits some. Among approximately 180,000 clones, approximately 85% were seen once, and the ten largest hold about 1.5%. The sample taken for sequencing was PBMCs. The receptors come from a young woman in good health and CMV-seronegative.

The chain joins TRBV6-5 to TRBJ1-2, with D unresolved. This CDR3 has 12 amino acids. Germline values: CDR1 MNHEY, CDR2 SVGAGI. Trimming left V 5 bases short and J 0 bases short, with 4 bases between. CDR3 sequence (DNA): TGTGCCAGCAGTAGAGCTAACTATGGCTACACCTTC. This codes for CASSRANYGYTF.

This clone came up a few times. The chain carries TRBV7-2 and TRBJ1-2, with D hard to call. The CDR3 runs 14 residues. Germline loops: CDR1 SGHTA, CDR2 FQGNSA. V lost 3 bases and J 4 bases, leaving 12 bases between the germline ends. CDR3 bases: TGTGCCAGCAGCTTTTCCGGGTTTGGCTATGGCTACACCTTC. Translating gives CASSFSGFGYGYTF.

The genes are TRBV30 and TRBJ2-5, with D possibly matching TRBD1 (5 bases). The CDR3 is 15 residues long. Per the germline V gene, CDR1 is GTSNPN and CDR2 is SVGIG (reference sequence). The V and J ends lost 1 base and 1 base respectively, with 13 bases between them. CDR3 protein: CAWSGGSRLQETQYF. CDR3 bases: TGTGCCTGGAGTGGGGGCAGTCGCCTCCAAGAGACCCAGTACTTC.

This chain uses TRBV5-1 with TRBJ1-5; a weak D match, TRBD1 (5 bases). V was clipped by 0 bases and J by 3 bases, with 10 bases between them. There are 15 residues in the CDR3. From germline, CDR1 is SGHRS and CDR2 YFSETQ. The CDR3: CASSLEDSINQPQHF. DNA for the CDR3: TGCGCCAGCAGCTTGGAAGACAGTATCAATCAGCCCCAGCATTTT.

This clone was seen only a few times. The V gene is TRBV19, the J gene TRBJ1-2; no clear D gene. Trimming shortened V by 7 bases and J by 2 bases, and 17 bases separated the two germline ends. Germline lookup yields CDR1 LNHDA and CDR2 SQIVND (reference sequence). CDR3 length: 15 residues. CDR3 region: CASTLREGTNYGYTF. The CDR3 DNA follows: TGTGCCAGTACCCTGAGGGAGGGCACCAACTATGGCTACACCTTC.

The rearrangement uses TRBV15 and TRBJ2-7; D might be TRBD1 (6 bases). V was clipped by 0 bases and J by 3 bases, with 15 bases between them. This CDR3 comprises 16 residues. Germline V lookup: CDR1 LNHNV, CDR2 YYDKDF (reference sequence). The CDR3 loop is CATSRDFGTPVYEQYF. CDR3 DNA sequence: TGTGCCACCAGCAGAGATTTTGGGACACCCGTCTACGAGCAGTACTTC.

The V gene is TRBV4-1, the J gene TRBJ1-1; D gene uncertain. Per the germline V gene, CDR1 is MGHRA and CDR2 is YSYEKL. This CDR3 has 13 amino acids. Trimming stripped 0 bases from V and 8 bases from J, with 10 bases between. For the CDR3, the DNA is TGCGCCAGCAGCCAAGAGAGGATCGAGGAAGCTTTCTTT. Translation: CASSQERIEEAFF.

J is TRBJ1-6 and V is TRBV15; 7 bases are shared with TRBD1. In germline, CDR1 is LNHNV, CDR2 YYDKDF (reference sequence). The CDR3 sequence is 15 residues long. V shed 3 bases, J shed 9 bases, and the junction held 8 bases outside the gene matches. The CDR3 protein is CATSRDGQASSPLHF. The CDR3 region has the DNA TGTGCCACCAGCAGGGACGGACAGGCGAGTTCACCCCTCCACTTT.

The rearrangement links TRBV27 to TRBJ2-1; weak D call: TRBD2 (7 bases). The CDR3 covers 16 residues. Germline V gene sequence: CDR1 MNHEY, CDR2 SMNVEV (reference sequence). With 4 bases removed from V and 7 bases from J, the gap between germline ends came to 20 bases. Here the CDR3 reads CASSSYRFGGLNEQFF. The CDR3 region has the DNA TGTGCCAGCAGTTCATACAGGTTCGGGGGGCTGAATGAGCAGTTCTTC.

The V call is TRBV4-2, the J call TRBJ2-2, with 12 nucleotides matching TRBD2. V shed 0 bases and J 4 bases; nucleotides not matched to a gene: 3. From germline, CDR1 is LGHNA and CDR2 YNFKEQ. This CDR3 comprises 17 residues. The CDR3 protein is CASSQDGLAGTTGELFF. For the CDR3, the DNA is TGTGCCAGCAGCCAAGATGGACTAGCGGGGACCACCGGGGAGCTGTTTTTT.

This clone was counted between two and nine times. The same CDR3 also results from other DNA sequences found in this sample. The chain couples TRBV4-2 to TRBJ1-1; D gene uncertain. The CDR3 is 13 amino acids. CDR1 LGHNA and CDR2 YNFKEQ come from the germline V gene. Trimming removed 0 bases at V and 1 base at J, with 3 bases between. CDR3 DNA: TGTGCCAGCAGCCAAGATAAGAACACTGAAGCTTTCTTT. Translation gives CASSQDKNTEAFF.